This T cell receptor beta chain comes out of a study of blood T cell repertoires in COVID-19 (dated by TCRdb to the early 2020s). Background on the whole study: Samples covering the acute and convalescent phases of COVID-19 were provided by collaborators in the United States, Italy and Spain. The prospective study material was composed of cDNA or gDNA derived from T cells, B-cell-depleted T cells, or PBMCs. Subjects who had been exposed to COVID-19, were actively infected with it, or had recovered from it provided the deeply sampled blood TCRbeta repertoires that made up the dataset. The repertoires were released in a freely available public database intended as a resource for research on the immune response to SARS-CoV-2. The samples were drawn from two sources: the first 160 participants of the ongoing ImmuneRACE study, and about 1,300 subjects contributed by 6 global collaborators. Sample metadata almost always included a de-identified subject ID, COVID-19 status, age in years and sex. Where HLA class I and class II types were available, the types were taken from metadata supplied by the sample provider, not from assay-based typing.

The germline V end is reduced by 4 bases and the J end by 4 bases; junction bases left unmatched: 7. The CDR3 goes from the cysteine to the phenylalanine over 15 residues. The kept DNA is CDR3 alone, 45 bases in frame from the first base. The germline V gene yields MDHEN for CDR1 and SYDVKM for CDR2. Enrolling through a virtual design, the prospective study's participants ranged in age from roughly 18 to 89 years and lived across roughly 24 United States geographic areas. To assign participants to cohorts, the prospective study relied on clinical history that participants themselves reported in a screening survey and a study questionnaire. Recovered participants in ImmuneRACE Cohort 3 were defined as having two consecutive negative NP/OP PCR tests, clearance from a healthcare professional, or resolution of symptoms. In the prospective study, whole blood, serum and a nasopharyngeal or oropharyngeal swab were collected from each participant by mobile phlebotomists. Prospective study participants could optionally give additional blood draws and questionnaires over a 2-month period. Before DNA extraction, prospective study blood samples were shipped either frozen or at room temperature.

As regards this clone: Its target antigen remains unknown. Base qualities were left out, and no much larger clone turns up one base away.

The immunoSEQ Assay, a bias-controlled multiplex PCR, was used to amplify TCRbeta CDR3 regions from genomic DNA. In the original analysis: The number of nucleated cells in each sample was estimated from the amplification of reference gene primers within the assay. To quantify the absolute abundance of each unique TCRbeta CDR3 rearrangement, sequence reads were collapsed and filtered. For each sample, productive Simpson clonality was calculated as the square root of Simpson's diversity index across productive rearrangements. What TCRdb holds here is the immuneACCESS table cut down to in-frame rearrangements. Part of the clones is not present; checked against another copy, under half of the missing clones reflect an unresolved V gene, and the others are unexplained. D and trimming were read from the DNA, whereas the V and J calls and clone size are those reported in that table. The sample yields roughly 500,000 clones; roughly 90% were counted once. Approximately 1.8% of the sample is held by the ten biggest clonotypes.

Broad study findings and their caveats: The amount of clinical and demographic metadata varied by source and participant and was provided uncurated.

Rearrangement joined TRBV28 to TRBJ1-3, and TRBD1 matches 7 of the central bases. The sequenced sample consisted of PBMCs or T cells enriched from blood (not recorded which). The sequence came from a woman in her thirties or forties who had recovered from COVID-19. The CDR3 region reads CASSSQGRKGNTIYF. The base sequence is TGTGCCAGCAGTTCACAGGGGAGGAAGGGAAACACCATATATTTT.